This entry concerns a single T cell receptor (beta chain). With 8 bases clipped from V and 3 bases from J, the junction kept 4 bases outside the gene matches. CDR1 and CDR2 from the germline V gene are SNHLY and FYNNEI. This CDR3 spans 14 amino acids. This sample was included in a study of blood T cell repertoires in COVID-19. Sequenced by immunoSEQ multiplex PCR; TCRdb stores in-frame clones only, minus some. The sample includes under 300,000 clones, roughly nine tenths of them seen just once. Sequencing input: PBMCs or T cells enriched from blood (not recorded which). This receptor was taken from a woman in her 50s who had recovered from COVID-19. The chain uses TRBV2 and TRBJ2-3, with TRBD1 matching over 11 bases. Here the CDR3 reads CASGGDRGTDTQYF. The DNA for the CDR3 is TGTGCCAGCGGGGGGGACAGGGGGACAGATACGCAGTATTTT.